Included here is one T cell receptor (beta chain) sequence, with context. Its target is unknown. Scientists made TCR beta libraries using quantitative 5'-RACE with molecular barcodes. TCRdb re-analysed the 5' RACE reads in MiXCR, keeping a single row per CDR3 protein. The data show more than 300,000 distinct CDR3 sequences, around 10% seen once. This sample stems from a study of CD8 T cells in ankylosing spondylitis. Study-level points and caveats: Several of the motif variants were reported before in synovial fluid and blood from reactive arthritis. Disease-linked clones reportedly showed significant enrichment in matched ankylosing spondylitis synovial fluid.

The TCR originated in a female donor with ankylosing spondylitis or in good health (not recorded which). Material for sequencing was blood, either unsorted or a sorted T cell fraction (not recorded which).

DNA for the CDR3: TGTGCCAGCAGCTTTGGGGGGACTAGCGGCTACGAGCAGTACTTC. It is translated as CASSFGGTSGYEQYF. The genes are TRBV7-9 and TRBJ2-7, with 11 bases aligning to TRBD2. This CDR3 has 15 residues. CDR1 and CDR2 from the germline V gene are SEHNR and FQNEAQ (reference sequence). The junction had 4 bases not matched to a gene; V was cut back by 3 bases and J by 3 bases.